Each of the 9 T cell receptor beta chains below was sequenced from the same sample in a study of human CD8 memory T cell subsets. Researchers made TCR beta libraries via UMI-labeled 5' RACE. TCRdb reanalyzed the 5' RACE reads and collapses them to one entry per CDR3 protein, without DNA. This table lists 15,000 to 20,000 distinct CDR3 sequences. The sample consisted of CD8+ T cells from PBMCs. The source of these receptors is a human donor in good health.

The chain has TRBV19 and TRBJ2-5; the D gene TCRdb calls, TRBD1, cannot be checked with no DNA. The length of the CDR3 is 15 residues. Germline V CDR1 and CDR2: LNHDA, SQIVND (reference sequence). CDR3 in amino acids: CASRQGQGARETQYF.

The rearrangement uses TRBV3-1 and TRBJ2-7; TCRdb gives TRBD1 as the D gene, but with no DNA this cannot be confirmed. Looked up from germline, CDR1 is LGHDT and CDR2 is YNNKEL (reference sequence). This CDR3 has 17 amino acids. The CDR3 reads CASSLTSGPQTQYEQYF.

The rearrangement links TRBV10-3 to TRBJ2-1; the TCRdb D gene call, TRBD1, has no DNA to confirm it. CDR3 size: 13 residues. The germline V gene encodes CDR1 ENHRY and CDR2 SYGVKD. The CDR3 reads CATETPGGGEQFF.

The chain combines TRBV20-1 with TRBJ2-3; TCRdb lists TRBD2, though no DNA is available to test this call. The CDR3 is 14 amino acids. The V gene's germline CDR1 is DFQATT and CDR2 SNEGSKA (reference sequence). The chain's CDR3 is CSARVWESSDTQYF.

The CDR3 loop reads CASTGQLTGGAGYGYTF. The rearrangement uses TRBV27 and TRBJ1-2; TCRdb lists TRBD1, though no DNA is available to test this call. The CDR3 extends over 17 amino acids. Germline CDR1 MNHEY, CDR2 SMNVEV (reference sequence).

V gene TRBV20-1 combines with J gene TRBJ2-3; the TRBD1 assignment by TCRdb is unverifiable without DNA. CDR3 length: 15 amino acids. Germline V gene data show CDR1 as DFQATT and CDR2 as SNEGSKA (reference sequence). CDR3 protein: CSARDVAGESDTQYF.

The chain is built from TRBV7-9 and TRBJ2-3; the D call of TRBD1 rests on TCRdb alone, since no DNA is present to check it. From germline, CDR1 is SEHNR and CDR2 FQNEAQ (reference sequence). The CDR3 loop spans 15 amino acids. CDR3 sequence reads: CASSLLGTGTDTQYF. The full variable domain, completed using reference TRBV7-9 and TRBJ2-3, is DTGVSQNPRHKITKRGQNVTFRCDPISEHNRLYWYRQTLGQGPEFLTYFQNEAQLEKSRLLSDRFSAERPKGSFSTLEIQRTEQGDSAMYLCASSLLGTGTDTQYFGPGTRLTVL.

The chain is built from TRBV6-6 and TRBJ1-2. The CDR3 is made up of 12 amino acids. Germline V CDR1 and CDR2: MNHNY, SVGAGI (reference sequence). CDR3 region: CASSYGSYGYTF.

The chain joins TRBV2 to TRBJ1-5; TCRdb designates TRBD1, a call that cannot be tested without DNA. Per germline, CDR1 SNHLY and CDR2 FYNNEI. The CDR3 has 16 residues. CDR3 residues: CASSEWGRGINQPQHF.